Given below is one T cell receptor (beta chain) in context. The data were obtained in a study of blood T cell repertoires in COVID-19. For the study at large: PBMCs, B-cell-depleted T cells, or T cells provided the cDNA or gDNA that made up the material.

Resolution of symptoms, clearance, or two negative PCRs was present in recovered Cohort 3 donors. This CDR3 is 15 amino acids long. Germline lookup yields CDR1 LGHDT and CDR2 YNNKEL (reference sequence). V was pared by 3 bases and J by 6 bases, with 15 bases between. Some clones are missing from TCRdb's copy, which holds only in-frame ones; the method was immunoSEQ multiplex PCR. The sample includes some 270,000 clones, nearly 90% of them seen just once. The chain is built from TRBV3-1 (or the pseudogene TRBV3-2) and TRBJ1-5, with a weak D call TRBD1 (6 bases). This clonotype originated in a woman aged 55 to 70 who had recovered from COVID-19. Input material: PBMCs or T cells enriched from blood (not recorded which). The CDR3 here is CASSQGGRTRQPQHF. The CDR3 nucleotides read TGTGCCAGCAGCCAGGGGGGGCGGACACGTCAGCCCCAGCATTTT.